This T cell receptor beta chain is drawn from a study of T cells in Graves' hyperthyroidism and ophthalmopathy. Across the study: Once the initial diagnosis was made, peripheral blood was obtained before any treatment.

It was RNA transcripts that yielded the amplified TCR beta CDR3 regions. First-round RT-PCR of the TCR CDR3 relied on the HTBI primer set. In TCRdb, the multiplex PCR reads were re-called with MiXCR into one record per CDR3 protein. The sample shows 560,000 or so distinct CDR3 sequences, 20% of them seen only once. This clonotype occurred a few times. V trimming: 7 bases; J trimming: 7 bases; junction bases outside the gene matches: 8. In germline, CDR1 is MNHNS, CDR2 SASEGT. The CDR3 is 14 amino acids. Patients with uncontrolled infections, other autoimmune diseases, pregnancy or lactation were excluded.

The sequenced sample was blood. The TCR comes from a man aged 35 to 55 with Graves' ophthalmopathy. The chain couples TRBV6-1 to TRBJ2-2, with TRBD1 matching 8 bases. The chain's CDR3 is CASNLDRVIGELFF. Here the CDR3 DNA reads TGTGCCAGCAACCTGGACAGGGTCATCGGGGAGCTGTTTTTT.